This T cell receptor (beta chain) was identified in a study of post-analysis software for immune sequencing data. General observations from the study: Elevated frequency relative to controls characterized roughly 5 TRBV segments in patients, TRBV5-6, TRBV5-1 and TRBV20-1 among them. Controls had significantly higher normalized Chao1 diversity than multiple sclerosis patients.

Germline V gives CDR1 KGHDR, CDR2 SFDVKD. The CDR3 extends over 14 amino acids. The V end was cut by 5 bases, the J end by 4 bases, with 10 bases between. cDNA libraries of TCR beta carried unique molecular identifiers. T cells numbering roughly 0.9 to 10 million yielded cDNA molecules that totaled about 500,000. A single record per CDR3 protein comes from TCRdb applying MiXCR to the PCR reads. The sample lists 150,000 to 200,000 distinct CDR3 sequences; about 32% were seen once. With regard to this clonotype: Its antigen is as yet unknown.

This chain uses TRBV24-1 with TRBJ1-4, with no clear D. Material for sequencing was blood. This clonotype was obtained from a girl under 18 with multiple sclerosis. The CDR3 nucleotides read TGTGCCACCAGTGCTGGACGGAATAATGAAAAACTGTTTTTT. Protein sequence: CATSAGRNNEKLFF.